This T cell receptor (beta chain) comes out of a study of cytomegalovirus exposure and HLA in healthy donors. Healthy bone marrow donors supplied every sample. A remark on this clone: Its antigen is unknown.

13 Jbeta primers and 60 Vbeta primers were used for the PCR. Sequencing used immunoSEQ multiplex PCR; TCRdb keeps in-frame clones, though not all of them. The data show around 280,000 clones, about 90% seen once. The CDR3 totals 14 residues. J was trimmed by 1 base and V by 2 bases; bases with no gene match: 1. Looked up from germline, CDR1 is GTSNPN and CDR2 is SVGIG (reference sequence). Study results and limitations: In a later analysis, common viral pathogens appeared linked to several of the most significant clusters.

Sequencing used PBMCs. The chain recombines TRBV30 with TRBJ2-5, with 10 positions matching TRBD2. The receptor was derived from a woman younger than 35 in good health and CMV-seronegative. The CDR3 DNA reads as TGTGCCTGGAGTCCTAGCGGGGGCCAAGAGACCCAGTACTTC. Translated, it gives CAWSPSGGQETQYF.